The table lists the clone carrying this T cell receptor (beta chain) with many counts. Its antigen is still unknown. This specimen belongs to a study of molecular identifiers for immune sequencing clone quantification. Study-wide context: Replicates split RNA from approximately 22,000 or 94,000 naive CD8 cells five ways, and the researchers sequenced four portions.

RNA fractions of 10%, 30% or 50% and roughly 19,000 to 1,100,000 sorted cells were the source of naive CD8 libraries. A CD8+CD4-CCR7+CD45RA+ phenotype served as the sorting definition for naive CD8 T cells. TCRdb reanalysed the PCR reads using MiXCR and keeps one entry per CDR3 protein. The sample has tens of thousands of distinct CDR3 sequences, nearly 25% seen once; the top ten hold around 1%. Overall study results and limits: For effector cells, clones above 20 RNA copies held over 99% of molecules; for naive cells, under 1%.

The sequencing input was naive CD8+ T cells from blood, with Jurkat cell RNA spiked in. The sample's subset: FACS-sorted CD8+CD4-CCR7+CD45RA+ naive T cells. This TCR was recovered from a human donor in good health. Some libraries in this study had Jurkat cell RNA spiked in.

The CDR3 spells CASSIAGGQPQHF. For the CDR3, the DNA is TGTGCCAGTAGTATCGCAGGGGGACAGCCCCAGCATTTT. The rearrangement joins TRBV19 to TRBJ1-5, with 7 bases identical to TRBD1. The germline CDR1 and CDR2 sequences are LNHDA and SQIVND (reference sequence). The CDR3 has 13 amino acids. Trimming cost V 3 bases and J 7 bases; bases outside gene matches: 3.